A single sample is the source of the 28 T cell receptor beta chains below, sequenced in a study of memory CD4+ T cells and cytomegalovirus serostatus (dated by TCRdb to the late 2010s). The library was built by means of the immunoSEQ multiplex PCR assay. Sourced from immuneACCESS, this table was stored by TCRdb with only in-frame sequences that have V and J called. A share of the clones is absent; for the studies checked, an unresolved V gene accounts for under half, and the remainder has no known explanation. In all, the sample holds tens of thousands of clones, and 79% of those were seen once. The top ten clones comprise around 5.2% of the sample. Single viable CD3+CD4+CD8-CD45RO+ cells were sorted as memory CD4+ T cells on a FACSAria II. The sequenced material came from memory CD4+ T cells from blood. These receptor sequences come from an adult in good health and CMV-seropositive.

The chain carries TRBV4-2 and TRBJ2-1; no clear D gene. Germline CDR1 reads LGHNA; CDR2 reads YNFKEQ. The CDR3 runs 15 residues. V lost 0 bases to trimming and J lost 7 bases, with 13 bases between them. The CDR3 coding sequence is TGTGCCAGCAGCCAAGATATAATCCGGGCAAATGAGCAGTTCTTC. Translation gives CASSQDIIRANEQFF.

V gene TRBV20-1 combines with J gene TRBJ1-2, with D hard to call. The CDR3 consists of 11 residues. Germline loops: CDR1 DFQATT, CDR2 SNEGSKA (reference sequence). Between the trimmed V and J ends, which lost 4 bases and 3 bases, there was a span of 6 bases. The CDR3 loop reads CSAKIDYGYTF. CDR3 DNA: TGCAGTGCTAAGATAGACTATGGCTACACCTTC.

DNA for the CDR3: TGTGCCAGCAGGGAGACTAGCGGGAGGGGGAATGAGCAGTTCTTC. Its protein is CASRETSGRGNEQFF. The J gene is TRBJ2-1, the V gene TRBV7-2, with 14 positions matching TRBD2. V dropped 6 bases and J dropped 7; count of bases not matched to a gene: 5. Germline V lookup: CDR1 SGHTA, CDR2 FQGNSA. The CDR3 runs to 15 residues.

The V and J genes are TRBV5-4 and TRBJ1-6; 8 nucleotides align to TRBD1. Germline assignment: CDR1 SGHNT and CDR2 YYREEE (reference sequence). V lost 3 bases, J lost 10 bases, and 9 bases stayed unmatched. The CDR3 consists of 15 residues. The CDR3 spells CASSSGQAKASPLHF. CDR3 bases: TGTGCCAGCAGCTCGGGACAGGCCAAAGCATCACCCCTCCACTTT.

This clone was seen once. A read error may account for a junction end that differs from germline. The chain combines TRBV7-3 with TRBJ2-7; D is uncertain. The CDR3 loop spans 12 amino acids. In germline, CDR1 is SGHTA, CDR2 FQGTGA. Here the CDR3 DNA reads TGTGCCAGCAGCTACAAGGGTCAAAACTTGGACTTC. This codes for CASSYKGQNLDF. The variable domain in full, with the rest retrieved from reference TRBV7-3 and TRBJ2-7, is GAGVSQTPSNKVTEKGKYVELRCDPISGHTALYWYRQSLGQGPEFLIYFQGTGAADDSGLPNDRFFAVRPEGSVSTLKIQRTERGDSAVYLCASSYKGQNLDFGPGTRLTVT.

A few counts support this clone. This chain connects TRBV5-6 to TRBJ2-1; D unresolved. CDR1 is SGHDT, CDR2 YYEEEE, per germline. The V and J ends lost 6 bases and 3 bases respectively, with 16 bases between them. The CDR3 spans 15 residues. In nucleotides, the CDR3 is TGTGCCAGCACCCAGGATAGTTTCGGCTACAATGAGCAGTTCTTC. Translated, it gives CASTQDSFGYNEQFF.

This chain uses TRBV7-8 with TRBJ2-7; TRBD1 agrees at 7 bases. Germline assignment: CDR1 SGHVS and CDR2 FQNEAQ. The ends lost 6 bases at V and 2 bases at J; junction bases unmatched: 1. The CDR3 consists of 12 residues. Here the CDR3 DNA reads TGTGCCAGCAGGGACAGGACCTACGAGCAGTACTTC. It encodes CASRDRTYEQYF.

The chain uses TRBV29-1 and TRBJ1-5, with 8 positions matching TRBD1. CDR1 is SQVTM and CDR2 is ANQGSEA in the germline V gene. The CDR3 sequence is 13 residues long. V lost 5 bases to trimming and J lost 1 base; unmatched junction nucleotides: 1. The CDR3 protein is CSVQGASNQPQHF. DNA of the CDR3: TGCAGCGTTCAGGGGGCAAGCAATCAGCCCCAGCATTTT.

The chain is built from TRBV11-3 and TRBJ2-5; TRBD2 aligns across 15 bases. Per the germline V gene, CDR1 is SGHNT and CDR2 is YENEEA. This CDR3 comprises 16 residues. J lost 4 bases, V lost 4 bases, and 4 bases had no gene match. CDR3 protein: CASSSGLAGGPETQYF. The CDR3 DNA reads as TGTGCCAGCAGCTCTGGACTAGCGGGAGGGCCAGAGACCCAGTACTTC.

The chain couples TRBV6-5 to TRBJ2-6; D might be TRBD2 (5 bases). The CDR3 runs 15 residues. Germline V gene data show CDR1 as MNHEY and CDR2 as SVGAGI. Trimming left V 6 bases short and J 0 bases short, with 9 bases between. The CDR3 nucleotides read TGTGCCAGCAGACACGGGGACTCTGGGGCCAACGTCCTGACTTTC. The encoded protein is CASRHGDSGANVLTF.

V is TRBV7-3 and J is TRBJ2-1; D may be TRBD2 (5 bases). V lost 1 base, J lost 2 bases, and 12 bases lay in between. The CDR3 totals 16 residues. Germline V lookup: CDR1 SGHTA, CDR2 FQGTGA. CDR3 amino acids: CASSLMSGTTYNEQFF. The CDR3 nucleotides are TGTGCCAGCAGCTTAATGAGCGGAACGACCTACAATGAGCAGTTCTTC. The whole variable domain, filled in from reference TRBV7-3 and TRBJ2-1, reads GAGVSQTPSNKVTEKGKYVELRCDPISGHTALYWYRQSLGQGPEFLIYFQGTGAADDSGLPNDRFFAVRPEGSVSTLKIQRTERGDSAVYLCASSLMSGTTYNEQFFGPGTRLTVL.

The chain uses TRBV7-6 and TRBJ1-5; no firm D call. Germline CDR1 is SGHVS and CDR2 is FNYEAQ. The V end was cut by 4 bases, the J end by 4 bases, with 8 bases between. The length of the CDR3 is 13 residues. This CDR3 reads CASSSDPNQPQHF. In DNA, the CDR3 is TGTGCCAGCAGCTCCGACCCTAATCAGCCCCAGCATTTT.

This chain connects TRBV7-9 to TRBJ1-4; D remains unclear. V was pared by 5 bases and J by 7 bases, with 17 bases between. The germline V gene encodes CDR1 SEHNR and CDR2 FQNEAQ (reference sequence). This CDR3 is built from 15 residues. The CDR3 DNA follows: TGTGCCAGCAGCCCCGGCGCGAGCGGAGGTGAAAAACTGTTTTTT. Translating it yields CASSPGASGGEKLFF.

The chain combines TRBV6-5 with TRBJ1-2, with D perhaps TRBD1 (5 bases). Trimming left V 6 bases short and J 6 bases short, with 14 bases between. The germline V gene has CDR1 MNHEY and CDR2 SVGAGI. CDR3 length: 13 residues. The CDR3 protein is CASRLGGSDGYTF. CDR3 in DNA: TGTGCCAGCAGGCTGGGGGGTAGCGATGGCTACACCTTC.

This clone was observed a handful of times. V and J are TRBV28 and TRBJ2-7; the D is unclear. This CDR3 comprises 14 residues. Per the germline V gene, CDR1 is MDHEN and CDR2 is SYDVKM. V lost 6 bases and J 2 bases, leaving 14 bases between the germline ends. CDR3: CASRSNGSPYEQYF. Here the CDR3 DNA reads TGTGCCAGCAGATCTAATGGGTCACCCTACGAGCAGTACTTC.

In this sample, this clone turned up a few times. The chain has TRBV28 and TRBJ1-4; 8 bases agree with TRBD1. Losses at the gene ends were 5 bases for V and 3 bases for J; bases not matched to a gene: 5. Germline CDR1 reads MDHEN; CDR2 reads SYDVKM. The CDR3 has 15 amino acids. CDR3 loop: CASSRPGQANEKLFF. The DNA for the CDR3 is TGTGCCAGCAGTAGACCGGGACAGGCTAATGAAAAACTGTTTTTT.

This chain connects TRBV28 to TRBJ2-1; 8 nucleotides line up with TRBD2. The germline V gene has CDR1 MDHEN and CDR2 SYDVKM. The trim removed 5 bases at V and 7 bases at J, leaving 10 bases unmatched. CDR3 length equals 15 residues. The CDR3 reads CASSRLALLGNEQFF. CDR3 DNA: TGTGCCAGCAGTCGACTAGCGCTATTGGGGAATGAGCAGTTCTTC.

The chain joins TRBV6-6 to TRBJ2-5, with no clear D. With the DNA end fitting TRBJ2-7 better, the J assignment may be wrong. The CDR3 totals 14 residues. Germline assignment: CDR1 MNHNY and CDR2 SVGAGI (reference sequence). In DNA, the CDR3 is TGTGCCAGCAGTTCCAAGGGCAGGAGCTACGAGCAGTACTTC. This codes for CASSSKGRSYEQYF.

The V gene is TRBV27, the J gene TRBJ2-5; 9 bases match TRBD2. The germline V gene has CDR1 MNHEY and CDR2 SMNVEV (reference sequence). The V and J ends lost 5 bases and 5 bases, in that order; junction bases with no gene match: 6. CDR3 length equals 14 residues. DNA for the CDR3: TGTGCCAGCAGTCATAGCGGGAGAGGGGAGACCCAGTACTTC. Translated, it gives CASSHSGRGETQYF.

This clone was picked up one time. The chain carries TRBV4-2 and TRBJ2-3; 12 nucleotides agree with TRBD2. The CDR3 contains 17 residues. Trimming removed 3 bases from V and 0 bases from J; junction bases left unmatched: 4. CDR1 is LGHNA and CDR2 is YNFKEQ in the germline V gene. CDR3 protein: CASSHGLAGTSTDTQYF. The CDR3, as DNA: TGTGCCAGCAGCCACGGACTAGCGGGGACGAGCACAGATACGCAGTATTTT.

V usage is TRBV7-6 and J usage is TRBJ2-2, with TRBD1 identical over 10 bases. CDR3 length: 16 amino acids. CDR1 is SGHVS, CDR2 FNYEAQ, per germline. With V trimmed by 1 base and J by 6 bases, 5 bases remained unmatched. The DNA for the CDR3 is TGTGCCAGCAGCTTAGAAGGGACAGGGGTAGCCGGGGAGCTGTTTTTT. It is translated as CASSLEGTGVAGELFF.

The chain couples TRBV7-6 to TRBJ2-5; D is possibly TRBD2 (6 bases). The germline V gene encodes CDR1 SGHVS and CDR2 FNYEAQ. The CDR3 runs 13 residues. V lost 5 bases, J lost 3 bases, and 10 bases lay in between. The CDR3 spells CASSGGLKETQYF. The CDR3 nucleotides read TGTGCCAGCAGCGGGGGACTTAAAGAGACCCAGTACTTC.

This clone was detected only a few times. The rearrangement uses TRBV11-2 and TRBJ2-7; 7 bases match TRBD1. The CDR3 is 14 amino acids. Germline V gene sequence: CDR1 SGHAT, CDR2 FQNNGV. With 6 bases clipped from V and 2 bases from J, the junction kept 7 bases outside the gene matches. The CDR3 loop is CASRTVRGPYEQYF. The CDR3 DNA is TGTGCCAGCAGAACGGTGAGGGGGCCCTACGAGCAGTACTTC.

The rearrangement joins TRBV29-1 to TRBJ1-5; possibly TRBD1 for D (6 bases). From germline, CDR1 is SQVTM and CDR2 ANQGSEA. V was trimmed by 6 bases and J by 4 bases, leaving 13 bases between them. This CDR3 comprises 13 residues. Written as DNA, the CDR3 is TGCAGCGTCGCACAGGGACTGAATCAGCCCCAGCATTTT. Its translation is CSVAQGLNQPQHF.

The V call is TRBV5-5, the J call TRBJ2-7, with 12 bases aligning to TRBD1. The CDR3 has 16 residues. Per germline, CDR1 SGHKS and CDR2 YYEKEE (reference sequence). V shed 1 base, J shed 4 bases, and the junction held 6 bases outside the gene matches. Here the CDR3 DNA reads TGTGCCAGCAGCTTGACACCGGGACAGGGGGCTTACGAGCAGTACTTC. Protein: CASSLTPGQGAYEQYF.

The rearrangement links TRBV4-3 to TRBJ1-4; no definite D call. The CDR3 consists of 15 residues. Per germline, CDR1 LGHNA and CDR2 YSLEER. V was pared by 0 bases and J by 4 bases, with 9 bases between. CDR3 residues: CASSQDWGYNEKLFF. The CDR3, as DNA: TGCGCCAGCAGCCAAGATTGGGGATATAATGAAAAACTGTTTTTT.

The chain combines TRBV7-8 with TRBJ2-3, with no clear D. CDR1 is SGHVS, CDR2 FQNEAQ, per germline. V was clipped by 5 bases and J by 6 bases, with 6 bases between them. This CDR3 is 11 amino acids long. This chain's CDR3 is CASSIGDTQYF. The CDR3 DNA reads TGTGCCAGCAGCATTGGGGATACGCAGTATTTT.

This clone has only a few counts. The J gene is TRBJ2-1, the V gene TRBV19; 8 positions match TRBD2. V was pared by 10 bases and J by 8 bases, with 13 bases of the junction left unmatched. This CDR3 region has 14 residues. The germline gives CDR1 LNHDA, CDR2 SQIVND (reference sequence). The CDR3 DNA sequence: TGTGCCACCAGGAGGGATAGCGGGAAATATGAGCAGTTCTTC. It is translated as CATRRDSGKYEQFF.